The 27 T cell receptor beta chains presented below share a single source sample, sequenced in a study of OX40 agonist ivuxolimab in advanced cancers. Sequencing used immunoSEQ multiplex PCR; TCRdb keeps in-frame clones, though not all of them. This table holds approximately 74,000 clones, over 80% found once. The starting material was CD4+ or CD8+ T cells sorted from blood, obtained in a trial of the OX40 agonist ivuxolimab. The receptors were gathered from an adult with an advanced solid tumor such as melanoma, head and neck, liver or kidney cancer.

This chain uses TRBV13 with TRBJ2-1; 11 bases agree with TRBD2. The germline gives CDR1 PRHDT, CDR2 FYEKMQ (reference sequence). The V and J ends lost 1 base and 4 bases, in that order; junction bases with no gene match: 3. This CDR3 region has 16 residues. The DNA for the CDR3 is TGTGCCAGCAGCTTAGCGACTAGCGGGGAGTACAATGAGCAGTTCTTC. It encodes CASSLATSGEYNEQFF.

With respect to this clone: Compared with germline, one end of the junction differs, possibly owing to a read error. CDR3 in amino acids: CASGLGTPEAFF. In DNA form, the CDR3 reads TGTGCTAGTGGTTTGGGGACCCCTGAGGCTTTCTTT. J is TRBJ1-1 and V is TRBV12-5; D remains unclear. The V gene's germline CDR1 is LGHNT and CDR2 FRNRAP. This CDR3 is 12 amino acids long.

This chain connects TRBV9 to TRBJ1-1; D is unresolved. Germline V lookup: CDR1 SGDLS, CDR2 YYNGEE. The V gene lost 0 bases and the J gene lost 8 bases, with 8 bases spanning the gap. The CDR3 extends over 12 amino acids. As DNA, the CDR3 is TGTGCCAGCAGCGTAGATTCTGGGGAAGCTTTCTTT. This codes for CASSVDSGEAFF. Drawing the rest from reference TRBV9 and TRBJ1-1, the complete variable domain is DSGVTQTPKHLITATGQRVTLRCSPRSGDLSVYWYQQSLDQGLQFLIQYYNGEERAKGNILERFSAQQFPDLHSELNLSSLELGDSALYFCASSVDSGEAFFGQGTRLTVV.

This chain joins TRBV28 and TRBJ2-7, with 9 bases aligning to TRBD2. Trimming took 2 bases from V and 2 from J; bases not matched to a gene: 4. The CDR3 contains 15 residues. Germline V gene lookup returns CDR1 MDHEN and CDR2 SYDVKM. The CDR3 reads CASSLTSGFAYEQYF. DNA for the CDR3: TGTGCCAGCAGTTTAACTAGCGGGTTCGCCTACGAGCAGTACTTC.

As for this clone: At one end, the junction sequence differs from germline, possibly due to a read error. The CDR3 is CASSLAPEQFF. The DNA of the CDR3 is TGTGCCAGCAGCCTAGCCCCTGAGCAGTTCTTC. The rearrangement joins TRBV7-9 to TRBJ2-1, with D possibly being TRBD2 (5 bases). This CDR3 is 11 amino acids long. Germline CDR1 and CDR2: SEHNR and FQNEAQ (reference sequence).

V and J are TRBV27 and TRBJ2-7, with D hard to call. Germline V gives CDR1 MNHEY, CDR2 SMNVEV (reference sequence). V lost 5 bases to trimming and J lost 5 bases, with 16 bases between them. This CDR3 region has 14 residues. CDR3 residues: CASSPSQYEHEQYF. The CDR3 DNA reads TGTGCCAGCAGTCCAAGCCAGTATGAACACGAGCAGTACTTC.

The gene calls are TRBV6-6 and TRBJ2-3, with 7 bases identical to TRBD2. J was trimmed by 1 base and V by 4 bases; bases with no gene match: 2. There are 14 residues in the CDR3. CDR1 MNHNY and CDR2 SVGAGI come from the germline V gene (reference sequence). CDR3 coding DNA: TGTGCCAGCAGTTTCAGCGGGGGCACAGATACGCAGTATTTT. This translates into CASSFSGGTDTQYF.

The chain links TRBV19 to TRBJ2-7, with D unclear. The CDR3 consists of 15 residues. Germline V gives CDR1 LNHDA, CDR2 SQIVND (reference sequence). V lost 1 base and J lost 3, with 13 bases in between. Written as DNA, the CDR3 is TGTGCCAGTAGTATAGGTTTTGCCGGAGACTACGAGCAGTACTTC. It is translated as CASSIGFAGDYEQYF.

The chain uses TRBV29-1 and TRBJ2-3; 10 bases align to TRBD1. In germline, CDR1 is SQVTM, CDR2 ANQGSEA. V lost 7 bases and J lost 1; bases outside the gene matches: 5. CDR3 size: 14 residues. The CDR3 DNA reads TGCAGCGCCATGACAGGGGGCCGCACAGATACGCAGTATTTT. This translates into CSAMTGGRTDTQYF.

J is TRBJ2-7 and V is TRBV5-1; a possible D gene is TRBD2 (5 bases). Germline assignment: CDR1 SGHRS and CDR2 YFSETQ. V lost 2 bases, J lost 6 bases, and 6 bases lay in between. This CDR3 region has 11 residues. The CDR3 spells CASSLGGEQYF. CDR3 bases: TGCGCCAGCAGCTTAGGAGGCGAGCAGTACTTC.

This chain uses TRBV5-1 with TRBJ2-3; 10 bases align to TRBD2. Germline V CDR1 and CDR2: SGHRS, YFSETQ. The V and J ends lost 6 bases and 5 bases, in that order; junction bases with no gene match: 9. CDR3 length: 15 amino acids. CDR3 loop: CASTSASGGIDTQYF. As DNA, the CDR3 is TGCGCCAGCACCTCGGCTAGCGGGGGCATAGATACGCAGTATTTT.

CDR3 nucleotides: TGTGCCAGCTCCCAGGGAAACGAGCAGTACTTC. Translating gives CASSQGNEQYF. The J gene is TRBJ2-7, the V gene TRBV27, with D perhaps TRBD1 (5 bases). Germline V gene sequence: CDR1 MNHEY, CDR2 SMNVEV (reference sequence). V lost 8 bases to trimming and J lost 5 bases, with 10 bases between them. The CDR3 loop spans 11 amino acids.

J is TRBJ1-2 and V is TRBV29-1; a weak D match, TRBD1 (6 bases). The germline CDR1 and CDR2 sequences are SQVTM and ANQGSEA. The V end lost 2 bases, the J end lost 0 bases, and 13 bases lay between the germline ends. The CDR3 loop spans 15 amino acids. This chain's CDR3 is CSVETLDSPNYGYTF. As DNA, the CDR3 is TGCAGCGTTGAAACCCTGGACAGCCCTAACTATGGCTACACCTTC.

J is TRBJ2-5 and V is TRBV27, with TRBD2 identical over 16 bases. The CDR3 has 17 residues. CDR1 and CDR2 (germline): MNHEY, SMNVEV (reference sequence). V was clipped by 5 bases and J by 4 bases; unmatched bases: 7. CDR3 amino acids: CASSRGLAGGPGETQYF. The CDR3 bases are TGTGCCAGCAGTAGGGGACTAGCGGGAGGGCCGGGAGAGACCCAGTACTTC.

The rearrangement links TRBV4-3 to TRBJ2-1, with D unresolved. The ends were cut back, 4 bases at V and 8 bases at J, with 15 bases in the middle. Germline V gene data show CDR1 as LGHNA and CDR2 as YSLEER. This CDR3 has 14 residues. The chain's CDR3 is CASSPGSVFHEQFF. In nucleotides, the CDR3 is TGCGCCAGCAGCCCAGGTAGTGTTTTCCATGAGCAGTTCTTC.

This clone has just one count. V gene TRBV7-6 combines with J gene TRBJ2-7; TRBD1 matches at 11 bases. There are 15 residues in the CDR3. Per germline, CDR1 SGHVS and CDR2 FNYEAQ. V was pared by 5 bases and J by 2 bases, with 5 bases of the junction left unmatched. The CDR3 protein is CASSRDRGIPYEQYF. The CDR3 DNA sequence: TGTGCCAGCAGCAGGGACAGGGGGATTCCCTACGAGCAGTACTTC.

The rearrangement uses TRBV28 and TRBJ1-2; 10 nucleotides line up with TRBD1. This CDR3 comprises 13 residues. V was clipped by 6 bases and J by 6 bases; unmatched bases: 4. Germline CDR1 MDHEN, CDR2 SYDVKM. In DNA form, the CDR3 reads TGTGCCAGCAGCCGGGGGACAGGGGATGGCTACACCTTC. This codes for CASSRGTGDGYTF.

This chain uses TRBV14 with TRBJ1-2; D remains unclear. The CDR3 is made up of 13 amino acids. CDR1 is SGHDN, CDR2 FVKESK, per germline. Trimming left V 2 bases short and J 1 base short, with 5 bases between. This CDR3 reads CASSQYSNYGYTF. CDR3 in DNA: TGTGCCAGCAGCCAATACAGTAACTATGGCTACACCTTC.

This sequence joins TRBV5-6 and TRBJ2-3; no reliable D call. Germline V gene data show CDR1 as SGHDT and CDR2 as YYEEEE. V shed 0 bases and J shed 2 bases, with 10 bases lying between them. This CDR3 has 15 residues. The CDR3 DNA reads as TGTGCCAGCAGCTTGGGACAAGCTTACACAGATACGCAGTATTTT. This encodes CASSLGQAYTDTQYF.

The chain links TRBV4-1 to TRBJ2-7, with 14 bases identical to TRBD2. With 4 bases clipped from V and 1 base from J, the junction kept 3 bases outside the gene matches. The CDR3 has 16 residues. Per germline, CDR1 MGHRA and CDR2 YSYEKL. In DNA form, the CDR3 reads TGCGCCAGCAGCCCGAGGACTAGCGGGAGGTCCTACGAGCAGTACTTC. As protein: CASSPRTSGRSYEQYF.

This chain uses TRBV4-2 with TRBJ2-7; D may match TRBD1 or TRBD2 (6 bases each). Between the trimmed V and J ends, which lost 1 base and 2 bases, there was a span of 9 bases. Germline values: CDR1 LGHNA, CDR2 YNFKEQ. This CDR3 has 14 amino acids. The DNA for the CDR3 is TGTGCCAGCAGCCAAGGGGGGGCACCCTACGAGCAGTACTTC. This encodes CASSQGGAPYEQYF.

This chain uses TRBV5-6 with TRBJ1-1; 9 bases match TRBD1. In germline, CDR1 is SGHDT, CDR2 YYEEEE. The CDR3 is made up of 17 amino acids. V was clipped by 4 bases and J by 1 base; unmatched bases: 11. CDR3 amino acids: CASSTFTGQGRNTEAFF. The CDR3 coding sequence is TGTGCCAGCAGCACCTTCACGGGACAGGGAAGGAACACTGAAGCTTTCTTT.

This chain joins TRBV19 and TRBJ1-5; no clear D. The CDR3 runs 16 residues. The V gene's germline CDR1 is LNHDA and CDR2 SQIVND (reference sequence). V gave up 2 bases and J gave up 3 bases, with 14 bases separating them. The CDR3 region has the DNA TGTGCCAGTAGTATAAGAGGAGACACCTTCAATCAGCCCCAGCATTTT. Its translation: CASSIRGDTFNQPQHF.

A single count supports this clone. The gene calls are TRBV19 and TRBJ2-1, with 8 bases that match TRBD2. Germline values: CDR1 LNHDA, CDR2 SQIVND (reference sequence). Trimming removed 3 bases from V and 5 bases from J; junction bases left unmatched: 6. CDR3 length equals 15 residues. The DNA of the CDR3 is TGTGCCAGTAGTATCGTGGTAGCGGGGAACAATGAGCAGTTCTTC. Translated: CASSIVVAGNNEQFF.

The rearrangement joins TRBV27 to TRBJ2-7, with TRBD2 matching over 10 bases. There are 15 residues in the CDR3. The germline V gene encodes CDR1 MNHEY and CDR2 SMNVEV (reference sequence). With 7 bases clipped from V and 0 bases from J, the junction kept 6 bases outside the gene matches. CDR3 sequence reads: CASKLAGRSSYEQYF. The CDR3 DNA reads TGTGCCAGCAAACTAGCGGGGCGTTCCTCCTACGAGCAGTACTTC.

This clone was observed a single time. The chain employs TRBV14 and TRBJ2-1; the D is unclear. Trimming removed 0 bases from V and 0 bases from J, with 9 bases in between. CDR1 and CDR2 (germline): SGHDN, FVKESK. CDR3 size: 16 residues. This chain's CDR3 is CASSQEYLGSYNEQFF. CDR3 coding DNA: TGTGCCAGCAGCCAAGAATATTTAGGCTCCTACAATGAGCAGTTCTTC. The variable domain in full, completed from reference TRBV14 and TRBJ2-1, reads EAGVTQFPSHSVIEKGQTVTLRCDPISGHDNLYWYRRVMGKEIKFLLHFVKESKQDESGMPNNRFLAERTGGTYSTLKVQPAELEDSGVYFCASSQEYLGSYNEQFFGPGTRLTVL.

This clone was picked up a small number of times. The V and J genes are TRBV2 and TRBJ2-7; TRBD2 is a possible D gene (6 bases). This CDR3 comprises 14 residues. Deletions cut 6 bases from V and 5 bases from J, with 17 bases between. From germline, CDR1 is SNHLY and CDR2 FYNNEI. The CDR3 DNA sequence: TGTGCCAGCAGCCGGGACTCCCGAGCCCACGAGCAGTACTTC. Translation: CASSRDSRAHEQYF.